This T cell receptor (beta chain) stems from a study of cytomegalovirus exposure and HLA in healthy donors. Of note for this clone: No antigen is known for it.

General observations from the study: Later analysis indicated greater clonal expansion among HLA-associated TCR beta chains than among equally common other chains. Later on, analysis showed that most CMV-associated TCR beta chains appeared to be HLA-restricted.

Researchers ran the PCR with 60 Vbeta and 13 Jbeta primers. Per the original methods: A follow-up analysis tallied some 80 million unique TCR beta chains, roughly 9.9 million shared. Sequencing was performed with immunoSEQ multiplex PCR; in TCRdb, only in-frame clones are kept and a portion is missing. That table furnishes V, J and clone size, whereas the DNA furnished D and trimming. In the table there are 170,000 or so clones, around 79% of which are singletons. CDR1 and CDR2 (germline): SGHTA, FQGNSA. The CDR3 totals 15 residues. The ends were cut back, 2 bases at V and 0 bases at J, with 5 bases in the middle. Donors in the study were healthy people who gave bone marrow.

The chain recombines TRBV7-2 with TRBJ1-6; no firm D call. Source material: PBMCs. The receptor was isolated from a woman in her thirties or forties in good health and CMV-seronegative. The CDR3 loop reads CASSLSSSYNSPLHF. In DNA, the CDR3 is TGTGCCAGCAGCTTATCGAGCTCCTATAATTCACCCCTCCACTTT.